This record covers a single TCR beta chain. In the authors' workflow: Amplification from reference gene primers served as the basis for estimated nucleated cell counts. TCRdb's table, derived via immunoSEQ multiplex PCR, lists solely in-frame clones and lacks some. The V and J calls and clone size are taken from that table; D and trimming were inferred from the DNA. The sample comprises hundreds of thousands of clones, 65% to 90% of which are singletons, and just over 7% rests with the top ten. This record comes from a study of blood T cell repertoires in COVID-19. The wider study: Acute-phase and convalescent COVID-19 samples originated in the United States, Italy and Spain. Sample material is recorded as cDNA or gDNA derived from T cells, B-cell-depleted T cells, or PBMCs.

The receptor was derived from a human donor in a cohort sampled during active COVID-19. Sequencing used peripheral blood.

Here the CDR3 DNA reads TGTGCCAGCAGCTTTGACGGTCGGCGGGACACCCAGTACTTC. It codes for CASSFDGRRDTQYF. This chain uses TRBV5-6 with TRBJ2-5; D perhaps matches TRBD2 (6 bases). CDR3 size: 14 residues. Trimming removed 2 bases at V and 8 bases at J, with 16 bases between. Germline V gene lookup returns CDR1 SGHDT and CDR2 YYEEEE.